One sample yielded the 14 T cell receptor beta chains listed below, sequenced in a study of T cell responses to AZD1222 COVID-19 vaccine. Assay used: immunoSEQ multiplex PCR; TCRdb lists only in-frame clones, some missing. The table records approximately 100,000 clones, just over 90% of them present only once. The sample was peripheral blood, taken 28 days after the second AZD1222 dose. The receptors were sampled from an adult who received the AZD1222 COVID-19 vaccine.

V gene TRBV28 combines with J gene TRBJ2-5; D may be TRBD2 (6 bases). The germline V gene encodes CDR1 MDHEN and CDR2 SYDVKM. The CDR3 extends over 13 amino acids. Trimming shortened V by 3 bases and J by 5 bases, and 10 bases separated the two germline ends. The CDR3 coding sequence is TGTGCCAGCAGTTTTACTAGCTTTGAGACCCAGTACTTC. It translates to CASSFTSFETQYF. Drawing the rest from reference TRBV28 and TRBJ2-5, the complete variable domain is DVKVTQSSRYLVKRTGEKVFLECVQDMDHENMFWYRQDPGLGLRLIYFSYDVKMKEKGDIPEGYSVSREKKERFSLILESASTNQTSMYLCASSFTSFETQYFGPGTRLLVL.

This rearrangement joins TRBV18 to TRBJ1-3; the D is unclear. CDR1 and CDR2 (germline): KGHSH, LQKENI. V shed 5 bases and J shed 0 bases, with 17 bases lying between them. This CDR3 has 17 residues. CDR3 protein: CASSTFPRGTSGNTIYF. DNA of the CDR3: TGTGCCAGCTCAACTTTCCCTCGGGGAACCTCTGGAAACACCATATATTTT.

The J gene is TRBJ1-3, the V gene TRBV7-9; no clear D gene. V lost 1 base and J lost 8, with 15 bases in between. CDR3 length equals 15 residues. Germline lookup yields CDR1 SEHNR and CDR2 FQNEAQ (reference sequence). In DNA form, the CDR3 reads TGTGCCAGCAGCTTAGAGAGTCGGAGATACGACACCATATATTTT. Protein product: CASSLESRRYDTIYF.

The V gene is TRBV27, the J gene TRBJ2-1; no clear D gene. Trimming took off 1 base at V and 2 bases at J, with 6 bases between the two ends. Germline V CDR1 and CDR2: MNHEY, SMNVEV (reference sequence). The CDR3 length is 14 residues. In nucleotides, the CDR3 is TGTGCCAGCAGTTTATTGCGCACCTACAATGAGCAGTTCTTC. It specifies CASSLLRTYNEQFF.

The CDR3 region is CASSIQTTGTDTQYF. Written as DNA, the CDR3 is TGTGCCAGCAGTATCCAAACGACAGGGACAGATACGCAGTATTTT. J is TRBJ2-3 and V is TRBV6-5; TRBD1 aligns across 7 bases. CDR1 is MNHEY and CDR2 is SVGAGI in the germline V gene. This CDR3 comprises 15 residues. J gave up 3 bases and V 5 bases, and 8 bases lay outside the gene matches.

The chain employs TRBV5-5 and TRBJ2-7, with 13 bases matching TRBD2. J was trimmed by 2 bases and V by 3 bases; bases with no gene match: 2. CDR1 and CDR2 (germline): SGHKS, YYEKEE (reference sequence). The CDR3 covers 15 residues. CDR3 bases: TGTGCCAGCAGCTCGGGACTAGCGGGGCCCTACGAGCAGTACTTC. Encoded protein: CASSSGLAGPYEQYF.

V gene TRBV4-1 combines with J gene TRBJ2-2; no definite D call. Germline CDR1 reads MGHRA; CDR2 reads YSYEKL. Trimming took 0 bases from V and 8 from J, leaving 4 bases between them. The CDR3 consists of 12 residues. CDR3 protein: CASSQDLGELFF. The CDR3 DNA sequence: TGCGCCAGCAGCCAAGACCTAGGGGAGCTGTTTTTT.

The chain couples TRBV2 to TRBJ1-3; the D is unclear. V was pared by 7 bases and J by 0 bases, with 13 bases between. Per the germline V gene, CDR1 is SNHLY and CDR2 is FYNNEI. The CDR3 contains 15 residues. CDR3 residues: CASMVDLLSGNTIYF. CDR3 DNA: TGTGCCAGCATGGTGGACCTTCTCTCTGGAAACACCATATATTTT.

The chain links TRBV7-9 to TRBJ1-2, with a weak D call TRBD1 (5 bases). The CDR3 totals 12 residues. The germline V gene has CDR1 SEHNR and CDR2 FQNEAQ (reference sequence). Trimming stripped 8 bases from V and 6 bases from J, with 13 bases between. CDR3 DNA: TGTGCCAGCTGGTGGGGCAGGGATGGCTACACCTTC. Protein: CASWWGRDGYTF.

With respect to this clone: At one end the junction does not follow the germline gene, possibly because of a read error. The rearrangement uses TRBV7-7 and TRBJ2-1, with a tentative D call TRBD1 (5 bases). The CDR3 length is 14 residues. Germline lookup yields CDR1 SSHAT and CDR2 FNYEAQ (reference sequence). The CDR3 region is CASSLGAGNNEQFF. In DNA form, the CDR3 reads TGTGCTAGCAGCTTAGGAGCAGGGAACAATGAGCAGTTCTTC.

The V call is TRBV5-8, the J call TRBJ1-1; D call uncertain. Germline V gene data show CDR1 as SGHTS and CDR2 as YDEGEE. The V end was cut by 2 bases, the J end by 4 bases, with 12 bases between. The CDR3 loop spans 14 amino acids. CDR3 sequence: CASSLIRVGTEAFF. The CDR3 nucleotides read TGTGCCAGCAGCTTAATAAGGGTTGGCACTGAAGCTTTCTTT.

The rearrangement links TRBV28 to TRBJ2-5, with 14 bases that match TRBD2. Germline trimming cut 0 bases from V and 5 bases from J; bases unmatched to any gene: 8. There are 18 residues in the CDR3. CDR1 is MDHEN, CDR2 SYDVKM, per germline. This CDR3 reads CASSLWGLTSGGAETQYF. For the CDR3, the DNA is TGTGCCAGCAGTTTATGGGGCCTGACTAGCGGGGGGGCCGAGACCCAGTACTTC.

This sequence joins TRBV7-3 and TRBJ2-1; possibly TRBD1 or TRBD2 for D (5 bases each). The CDR3 consists of 14 residues. The germline gives CDR1 SGHTA, CDR2 FQGTGA. V was pared by 2 bases and J by 7 bases, with 12 bases between. The CDR3 reads CASSLGERGNEQFF. DNA for the CDR3: TGTGCCAGCAGCTTAGGAGAGAGGGGTAATGAGCAGTTCTTC.

The rearrangement joins TRBV29-1 to TRBJ1-2; D gene unclear. From germline, CDR1 is SQVTM and CDR2 ANQGSEA. Trimming left V 2 bases short and J 6 bases short, with 13 bases between. The length of the CDR3 is 13 residues. CDR3 bases: TGCAGCGTTGAACTATGGGCAAGAGATGGCTACACCTTC. It translates to CSVELWARDGYTF. Filled out from reference TRBV29-1 and TRBJ1-2, the complete variable domain reads SAVISQKPSRDICQRGTSLTIQCQVDSQVTMMFWYRQQPGQSLTLIATANQGSEATYESGFVIDKFPISRPNLTFSTLTVSNMSPEDSSIYLCSVELWARDGYTFGSGTRLTVV.